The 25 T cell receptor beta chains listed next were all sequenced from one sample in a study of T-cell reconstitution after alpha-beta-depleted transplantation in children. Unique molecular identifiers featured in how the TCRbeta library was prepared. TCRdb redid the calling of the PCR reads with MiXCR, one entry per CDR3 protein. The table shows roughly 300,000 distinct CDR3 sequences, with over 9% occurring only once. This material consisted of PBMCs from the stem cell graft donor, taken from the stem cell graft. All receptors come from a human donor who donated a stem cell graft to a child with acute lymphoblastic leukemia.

CDR3 loop: CASSLVGTSGSYEQYF. The CDR3 DNA reads as TGTGCCAGCAGTTTAGTTGGGACTAGCGGATCCTACGAGCAGTACTTC. The V and J genes are TRBV27 and TRBJ2-7; TRBD2 matches 11 bases. The germline gives CDR1 MNHEY, CDR2 SMNVEV (reference sequence). This CDR3 spans 16 amino acids. V gave up 2 bases and J gave up 1 base; unmatched junction bases: 4.

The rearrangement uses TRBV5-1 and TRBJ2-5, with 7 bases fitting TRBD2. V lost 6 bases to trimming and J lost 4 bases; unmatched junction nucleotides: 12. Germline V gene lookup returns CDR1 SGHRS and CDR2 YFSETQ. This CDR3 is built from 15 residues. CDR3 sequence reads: CASKVSSGTSETQYF. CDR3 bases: TGCGCCAGCAAAGTCTCTAGCGGTACCTCAGAGACCCAGTACTTC.

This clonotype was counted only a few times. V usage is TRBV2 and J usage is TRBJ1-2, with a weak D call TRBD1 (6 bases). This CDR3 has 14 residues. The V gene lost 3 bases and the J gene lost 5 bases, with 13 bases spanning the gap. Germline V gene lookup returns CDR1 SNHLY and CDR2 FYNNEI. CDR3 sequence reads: CASSDDRPRYGYTF. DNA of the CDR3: TGTGCCAGCAGTGACGACAGGCCCCGTTATGGCTACACCTTC.

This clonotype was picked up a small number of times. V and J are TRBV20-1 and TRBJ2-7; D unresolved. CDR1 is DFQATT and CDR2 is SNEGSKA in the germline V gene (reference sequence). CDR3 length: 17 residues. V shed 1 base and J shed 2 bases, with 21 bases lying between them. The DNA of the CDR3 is TGCAGTGCTAGAGGTCCAGGCGGAACAATCCAAACCTACGAGCAGTACTTC. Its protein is CSARGPGGTIQTYEQYF.

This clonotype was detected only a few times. The CDR3 DNA follows: TGTGCCAGCAGTTTAAGGCAGGGGGGGCATCAGCCCCAGCATTTT. Protein sequence: CASSLRQGGHQPQHF. V is TRBV28 and J is TRBJ1-5, with 7 bases lining up with TRBD1. V lost 2 bases to trimming and J lost 5 bases; unmatched junction nucleotides: 6. Per germline, CDR1 MDHEN and CDR2 SYDVKM. The CDR3 is 15 residues long.

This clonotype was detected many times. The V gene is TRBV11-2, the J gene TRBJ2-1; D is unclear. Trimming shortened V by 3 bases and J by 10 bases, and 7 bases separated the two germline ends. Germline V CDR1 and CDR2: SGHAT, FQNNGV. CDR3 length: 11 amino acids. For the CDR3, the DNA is TGTGCCAGCAGCTTGATAGGGGAGCAGTTCTTC. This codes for CASSLIGEQFF.

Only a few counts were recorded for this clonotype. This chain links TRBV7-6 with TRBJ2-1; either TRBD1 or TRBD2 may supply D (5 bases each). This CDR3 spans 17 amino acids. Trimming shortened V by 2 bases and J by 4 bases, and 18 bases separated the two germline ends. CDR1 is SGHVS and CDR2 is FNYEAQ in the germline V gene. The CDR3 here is CASSLSVGAGVYNEQFF. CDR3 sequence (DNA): TGTGCCAGCAGCTTAAGTGTAGGGGCCGGGGTATACAATGAGCAGTTCTTC.

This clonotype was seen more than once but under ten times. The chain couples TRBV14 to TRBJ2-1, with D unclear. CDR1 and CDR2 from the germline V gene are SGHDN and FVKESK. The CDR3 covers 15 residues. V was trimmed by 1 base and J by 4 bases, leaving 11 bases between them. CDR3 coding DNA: TGTGCCAGCAGCCAAGGGTCCTACCGATACAATGAGCAGTTCTTC. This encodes CASSQGSYRYNEQFF.

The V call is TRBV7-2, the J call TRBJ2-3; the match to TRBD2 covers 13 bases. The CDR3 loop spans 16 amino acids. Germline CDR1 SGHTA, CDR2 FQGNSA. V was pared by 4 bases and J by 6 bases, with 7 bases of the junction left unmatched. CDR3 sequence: CASSSLAGGPKDTQYF. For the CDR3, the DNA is TGTGCCAGCAGCTCACTAGCGGGAGGGCCAAAGGATACGCAGTATTTT.

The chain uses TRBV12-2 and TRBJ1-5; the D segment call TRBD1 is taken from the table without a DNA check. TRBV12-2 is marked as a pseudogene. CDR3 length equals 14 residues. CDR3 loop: CASRFPGVDQPQHF. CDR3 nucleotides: TGTGCAAGTCGCTTCCCAGGGGTGGATCAGCCCCAGCATTTT.

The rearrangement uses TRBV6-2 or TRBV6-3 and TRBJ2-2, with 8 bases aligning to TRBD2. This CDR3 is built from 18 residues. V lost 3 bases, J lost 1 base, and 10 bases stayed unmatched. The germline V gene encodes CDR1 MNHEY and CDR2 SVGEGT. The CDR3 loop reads CASSYLAGGILNTGELFF. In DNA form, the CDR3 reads TGTGCCAGCAGTTATCTGGCGGGGGGCATCTTGAACACCGGGGAGCTGTTTTTT.

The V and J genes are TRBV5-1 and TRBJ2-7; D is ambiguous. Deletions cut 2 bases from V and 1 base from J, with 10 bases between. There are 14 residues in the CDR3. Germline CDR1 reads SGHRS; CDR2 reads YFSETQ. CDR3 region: CASSLSRQSYEQYF. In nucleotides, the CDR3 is TGCGCCAGCAGCTTATCCAGGCAATCCTACGAGCAGTACTTC.

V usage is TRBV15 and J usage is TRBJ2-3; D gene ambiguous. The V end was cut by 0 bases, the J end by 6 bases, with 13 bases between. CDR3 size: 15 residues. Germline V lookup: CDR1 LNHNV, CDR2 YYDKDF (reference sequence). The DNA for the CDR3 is TGTGCCACCAGCAGAGACCGGAGCAGTGCCGATACGCAGTATTTT. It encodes CATSRDRSSADTQYF. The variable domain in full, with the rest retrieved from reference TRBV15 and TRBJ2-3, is DAMVIQNPRYQVTQFGKPVTLSCSQTLNHNVMYWYQQKSSQAPKLLFHYYDKDFNNEADTPDNFQSRRPNTSFCFLDIRSPGLGDTAMYLCATSRDRSSADTQYFGPGTRLTVL.

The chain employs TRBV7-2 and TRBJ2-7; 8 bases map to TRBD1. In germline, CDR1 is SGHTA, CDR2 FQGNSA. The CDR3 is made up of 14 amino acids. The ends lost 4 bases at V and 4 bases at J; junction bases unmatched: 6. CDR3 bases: TGTGCCAGCAGCTACGACAGGGGCGGGTACGAGCAGTACTTC. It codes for CASSYDRGGYEQYF.

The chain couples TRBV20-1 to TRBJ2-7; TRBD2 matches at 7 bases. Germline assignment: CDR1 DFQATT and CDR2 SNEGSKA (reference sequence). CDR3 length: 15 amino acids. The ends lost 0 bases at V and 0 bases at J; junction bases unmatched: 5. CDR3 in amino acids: CSARDQLAPSYEQYF. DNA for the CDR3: TGCAGTGCTAGAGATCAACTAGCGCCCTCCTACGAGCAGTACTTC.

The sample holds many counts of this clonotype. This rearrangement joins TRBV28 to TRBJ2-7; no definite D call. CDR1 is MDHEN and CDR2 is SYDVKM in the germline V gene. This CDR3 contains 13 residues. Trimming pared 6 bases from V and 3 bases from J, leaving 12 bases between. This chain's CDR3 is CASRVPGSYEQYF. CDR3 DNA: TGTGCCAGCAGAGTCCCGGGCAGCTACGAGCAGTACTTC.

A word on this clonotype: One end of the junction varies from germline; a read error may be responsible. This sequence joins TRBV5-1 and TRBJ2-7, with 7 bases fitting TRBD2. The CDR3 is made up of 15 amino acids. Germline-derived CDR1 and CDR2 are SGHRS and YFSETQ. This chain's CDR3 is CASSLAAGEPRLLDF. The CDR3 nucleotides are TGCGCCAGCAGCTTGGCTGCGGGAGAACCTCGGTTATTGGACTTC.

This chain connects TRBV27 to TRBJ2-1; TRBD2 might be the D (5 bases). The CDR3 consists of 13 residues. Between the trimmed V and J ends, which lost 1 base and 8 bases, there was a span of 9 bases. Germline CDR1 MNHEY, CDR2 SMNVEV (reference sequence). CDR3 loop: CASSLFGGYEQFF. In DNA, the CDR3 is TGTGCCAGCAGTTTATTTGGCGGGTATGAGCAGTTCTTC.

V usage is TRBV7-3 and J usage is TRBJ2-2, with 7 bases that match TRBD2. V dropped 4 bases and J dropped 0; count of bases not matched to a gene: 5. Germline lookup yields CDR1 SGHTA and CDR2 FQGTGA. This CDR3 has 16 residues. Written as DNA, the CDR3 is TGTGCCAGCAGCTCCCCGGGAGGAGCGAACACCGGGGAGCTGTTTTTT. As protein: CASSSPGGANTGELFF.

The chain's CDR3 is CASSQDIRFSGSGSGANVLTF. The CDR3 DNA sequence: TGTGCCAGCAGCCAAGATATAAGGTTCTCAGGGTCGGGCTCTGGGGCCAACGTCCTGACTTTC. This chain connects TRBV4-2 to TRBJ2-6, with a possible D match to TRBD1 (5 bases). CDR1 and CDR2 from the germline V gene are LGHNA and YNFKEQ. The V end lost 0 bases, the J end lost 0 bases, and 21 bases lay between the germline ends. The CDR3 consists of 21 residues.

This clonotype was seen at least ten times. The chain's CDR3 is CASDWTSGNNEQFF. As DNA, the CDR3 is TGCGCCAGTGACTGGACTAGCGGGAACAATGAGCAGTTCTTC. The chain employs TRBV5-1 and TRBJ2-1; the match to TRBD2 covers 12 bases. CDR3 size: 14 residues. V lost 8 bases and J lost 5; bases outside the gene matches: 5. Germline CDR1 and CDR2: SGHRS and YFSETQ.

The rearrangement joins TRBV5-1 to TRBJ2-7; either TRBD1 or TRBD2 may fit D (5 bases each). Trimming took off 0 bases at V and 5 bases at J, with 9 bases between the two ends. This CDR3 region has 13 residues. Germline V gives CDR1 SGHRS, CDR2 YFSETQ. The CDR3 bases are TGCGCCAGCAGCTTGGCGACGGGACACGAGCAGTACTTC. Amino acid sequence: CASSLATGHEQYF.

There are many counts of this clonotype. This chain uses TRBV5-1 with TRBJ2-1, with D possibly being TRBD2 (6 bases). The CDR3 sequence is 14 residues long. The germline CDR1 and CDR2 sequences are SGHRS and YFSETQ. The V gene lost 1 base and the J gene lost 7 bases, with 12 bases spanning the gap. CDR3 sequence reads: CASSLKSGGNEQFF. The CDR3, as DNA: TGCGCCAGCAGCTTGAAGTCTGGGGGGAATGAGCAGTTCTTC.

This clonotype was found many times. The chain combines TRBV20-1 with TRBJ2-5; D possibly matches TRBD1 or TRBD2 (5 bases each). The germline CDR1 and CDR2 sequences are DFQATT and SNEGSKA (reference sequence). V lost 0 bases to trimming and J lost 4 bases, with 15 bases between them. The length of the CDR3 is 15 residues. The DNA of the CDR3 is TGCAGTGCTAGAGATGGGTCTAGTGGGGGAGAGACCCAGTACTTC. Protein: CSARDGSSGGETQYF.

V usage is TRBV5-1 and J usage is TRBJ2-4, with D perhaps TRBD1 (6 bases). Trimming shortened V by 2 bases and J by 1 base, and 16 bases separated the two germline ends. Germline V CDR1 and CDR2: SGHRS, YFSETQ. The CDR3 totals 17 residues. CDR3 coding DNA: TGCGCCAGCAGCTTCTCCCCAGGGGTCGGGGCCAAAAACATTCAGTACTTC. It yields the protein CASSFSPGVGAKNIQYF.